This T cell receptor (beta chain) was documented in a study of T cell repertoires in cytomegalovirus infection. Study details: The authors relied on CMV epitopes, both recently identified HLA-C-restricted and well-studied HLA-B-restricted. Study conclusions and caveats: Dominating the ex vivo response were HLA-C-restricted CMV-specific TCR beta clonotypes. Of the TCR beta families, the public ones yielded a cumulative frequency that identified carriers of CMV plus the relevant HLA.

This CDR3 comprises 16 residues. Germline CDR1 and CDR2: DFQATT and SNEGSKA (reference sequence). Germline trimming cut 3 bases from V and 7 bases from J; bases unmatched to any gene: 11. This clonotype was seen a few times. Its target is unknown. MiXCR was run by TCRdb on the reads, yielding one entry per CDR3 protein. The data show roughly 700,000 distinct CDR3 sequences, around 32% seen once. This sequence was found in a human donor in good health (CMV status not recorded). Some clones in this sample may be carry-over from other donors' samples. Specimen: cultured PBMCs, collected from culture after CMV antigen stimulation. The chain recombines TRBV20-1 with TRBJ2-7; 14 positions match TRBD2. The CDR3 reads CSARDRLAGGPGEQYF. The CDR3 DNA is TGCAGTGCTAGGGACAGACTAGCGGGGGGGCCTGGAGAGCAGTACTTC.